The clone carrying this T cell receptor beta chain has at least ten counts. The target antigen is unknown. TCRdb fed the RT-PCR reads into MiXCR, producing one record per CDR3 protein. Among about 160,000 distinct CDR3 sequences listed, roughly a tenth were seen once. This sample is part of a study of response to subunit inactivated influenza vaccine. Whole-study results and caveats: It was suggested by the authors that few new T cells are recruited by each seasonal influenza vaccination.

The V end was cut by 3 bases, the J end by 2 bases, with 30 bases between. Germline CDR1 and CDR2: MDHEN and SYDVKM. The CDR3 has 21 residues. Sequenced material: non-naive T cells sorted from PBMCs, taken about 6 weeks after vaccination. The TCR was taken from a man aged 50-60 years who received an inactivated influenza vaccine. The chain employs TRBV28 and TRBJ2-3; D perhaps matches TRBD2 (7 bases). CDR3 bases: TGTGCCAGCAGTTTGGGCCCTCAGAGGGGGGGTCCACAGACGTCCACAGATACGCAGTATTTT. The encoded protein is CASSLGPQRGGPQTSTDTQYF.